This is a list of T cell receptor beta chains from one sample in a study of T-cell memory formation after mild COVID-19. TCRdb independently ran MiXCR on the 5' RACE reads; one entry per CDR3 protein. Among 29,000 or so distinct CDR3 sequences listed, roughly a sixth were seen once. Sequencing input: PBMCs or a T cell subset sorted from them (not recorded which). The receptors shown here come from an adult who had mild COVID-19 (a few samples of this study predate the infection). Cell type and time point are not known. The CDR3 runs from the conserved cysteine through the conserved F or W. The D gene is left open where the match is weak. Clone size is stated in some rows and not others, as once, few, many or a class when expanded.

CDR3 DNA: TGTGCCAGCGACTCCGGGGAGGGACGGCGAGCCAAAAACATTCAGTACTTC
CDR3 protein: CASDSGEGRRAKNIQYF
CDR3 length: 17
J gene: TRBJ2-4
clone size: many
V gene: TRBV6-2/TRBV6-3
D gene: TRBD2

CDR3 DNA: TGCGCCAGCAGGCAAGGATCAGGAAACACCGGGGAGCTGTTTTTT
CDR3 protein: CASRQGSGNTGELFF
CDR3 length: 15
J gene: TRBJ2-2
clone size: many
V gene: TRBV5-1
D gene: NA

CDR3 DNA: TGTGCCAGCAGCCATCTCGGAGGACGGACTAATGAAAAACTGTTTTTT
CDR3 protein: CASSHLGGRTNEKLFF
CDR3 length: 16
J gene: TRBJ1-4
clone size: many
V gene: TRBV12-3/TRBV12-4
D gene: NA

CDR3 DNA: TGTGCCAGCAGCTCGTGGGGGTACACTGAAGCTTTCTTT
CDR3 protein: CASSSWGYTEAFF
CDR3 length: 13
J gene: TRBJ1-1
clone size: NA
V gene: TRBV7-6
D gene: NA

CDR3 DNA: TGTGCCAGCAGTTTAGCGTTATTGGGGGGCGAGGCTCAGCCCCAGCATTTT
CDR3 protein: CASSLALLGGEAQPQHF
CDR3 length: 17
J gene: TRBJ1-5
clone size: many
V gene: TRBV12-3/TRBV12-4
D gene: NA

CDR3 DNA: TGTGCCAGCAGTGGGGACAGCTCCTACGAGCAGTACTTC
CDR3 protein: CASSGDSSYEQYF
CDR3 length: 13
J gene: TRBJ2-7
clone size: many
V gene: TRBV6-5
D gene: TRBD1

CDR3 DNA: TGTGCCAGCAGCATAAATCTAGCGGGGTTGGCCACGCAGTATTTT
CDR3 protein: CASSINLAGLATQYF
CDR3 length: 15
J gene: TRBJ2-3
clone size: many
V gene: TRBV5-6
D gene: TRBD2

CDR3 DNA: TGTGCCAGCAGCTTGCAGGGGCATTACGAGCAGTACTTC
CDR3 protein: CASSLQGHYEQYF
CDR3 length: 13
J gene: TRBJ2-7
clone size: many
V gene: TRBV5-5
D gene: NA

CDR3 DNA: TGTGCAGCAGGGGGCGGCGAGACCCAGTACTTC
CDR3 protein: CAAGGGETQYF
CDR3 length: 11
J gene: TRBJ2-5
clone size: many
V gene: TRBV6-2/TRBV6-3
D gene: TRBD1

CDR3 DNA: TGCGCCAGCAGCCCATCTGGGCCCTATGGCTACACCTTC
CDR3 protein: CASSPSGPYGYTF
CDR3 length: 13
J gene: TRBJ1-2
clone size: NA
V gene: TRBV4-1
D gene: NA

CDR3 DNA: TGTGCCAGCAGCTTAAGGAGAAACTATGGCTACACCTTC
CDR3 protein: CASSLRRNYGYTF
CDR3 length: 13
J gene: TRBJ1-2
clone size: few
V gene: TRBV7-9
D gene: NA

CDR3 DNA: TGTGCCAGCAGCTCCCGTGCCTATAACTATGGCTACACCTTC
CDR3 protein: CASSSRAYNYGYTF
CDR3 length: 14
J gene: TRBJ1-2
clone size: few
V gene: TRBV5-6
D gene: NA

CDR3 DNA: TGTGCCAGCAGCGCTTCCCTGAGCTCCTACAATGAGCAGTTCTTC
CDR3 protein: CASSASLSSYNEQFF
CDR3 length: 15
J gene: TRBJ2-1
clone size: many
V gene: TRBV7-6
D gene: NA

CDR3 DNA: TGTGCCAGTAGTATCGCTTTGACTGGGGCCAACGTCCTGACTTTC
CDR3 protein: CASSIALTGANVLTF
CDR3 length: 15
J gene: TRBJ2-6
clone size: NA
V gene: TRBV19
D gene: NA

CDR3 DNA: TGCGCCAGCAGCTTGTTGGGGGGACGGAGCACGGATACGCAGTATTTT
CDR3 protein: CASSLLGGRSTDTQYF
CDR3 length: 16
J gene: TRBJ2-3
clone size: many
V gene: TRBV5-1
D gene: NA

CDR3 DNA: TGTGCCAGCCACGGGGACCAGAATCAGCCCCAGCATTTT
CDR3 protein: CASHGDQNQPQHF
CDR3 length: 13
J gene: TRBJ1-5
clone size: many
V gene: TRBV19
D gene: NA

CDR3 DNA: TGTGCCACCAGTGATTCCCGGACAGGGGCTTTAGCTGGAGCTTTCTTT
CDR3 protein: CATSDSRTGALAGAFF
CDR3 length: 16
J gene: TRBJ1-1
clone size: many
V gene: TRBV24-1
D gene: TRBD1

CDR3 DNA: TGTGCCAGCAGGATCATCTGGCGGGGGACAGGGGGCTACAATGAGCAGTTCTTC
CDR3 protein: CASRIIWRGTGGYNEQFF
CDR3 length: 18
J gene: TRBJ2-1
clone size: many
V gene: TRBV7-8
D gene: TRBD1

CDR3 DNA: TGCAGTTGCGGGAGCGACGGCAATGAGCAGTTCTTC
CDR3 protein: CSCGSDGNEQFF
CDR3 length: 12
J gene: TRBJ2-1
clone size: many
V gene: TRBV20-1
D gene: TRBD2

CDR3 DNA: TGTGCCAGCAGCTTAGTCGGGGGAGAGTACGAGCAGTACTTC
CDR3 protein: CASSLVGGEYEQYF
CDR3 length: 14
J gene: TRBJ2-7
clone size: many
V gene: TRBV7-9
D gene: NA

CDR3 DNA: TGTGCCAGCTCACCTGGGCTGGGAGCTAGAAACTATGGCTACACCTTC
CDR3 protein: CASSPGLGARNYGYTF
CDR3 length: 16
J gene: TRBJ1-2
clone size: NA
V gene: TRBV18
D gene: NA

CDR3 DNA: TGTGCCATCAGTCAATCTAGCGGGACAGGATTCGAGCAGTACTTC
CDR3 protein: CAISQSSGTGFEQYF
CDR3 length: 15
J gene: TRBJ2-7
clone size: many
V gene: TRBV10-3
D gene: NA

CDR3 DNA: TGTGCCAGCAGTCAACCCGGACAGAGCTACGAGCAGTACTTC
CDR3 protein: CASSQPGQSYEQYF
CDR3 length: 14
J gene: TRBJ2-7
clone size: many
V gene: TRBV27
D gene: NA

CDR3 DNA: TGTGCCAGCAGCTTAAAGAGAGACGGGGAGCAGTTCTTC
CDR3 protein: CASSLKRDGEQFF
CDR3 length: 13
J gene: TRBJ2-1
clone size: few
V gene: TRBV7-2
D gene: NA

CDR3 DNA: TGCGCCAGCAGCCTCGTCCAGGGAGGGACCGGGGAGCTGTTTTTT
CDR3 protein: CASSLVQGGTGELFF
CDR3 length: 15
J gene: TRBJ2-2
clone size: many
V gene: TRBV5-1
D gene: TRBD2

CDR3 DNA: TGCGCCAGCAGCTTGAAGTCTAGCGGGCCTTACAATGAGCAGTTCTTC
CDR3 protein: CASSLKSSGPYNEQFF
CDR3 length: 16
J gene: TRBJ2-1
clone size: many
V gene: TRBV5-1
D gene: TRBD2

CDR3 DNA: TGCGCCAGCAGCTCAGCGGCCAACACCGGGGAGCTGTTTTTT
CDR3 protein: CASSSAANTGELFF
CDR3 length: 14
J gene: TRBJ2-2
clone size: many
V gene: TRBV5-1
D gene: NA

CDR3 DNA: TGTGCCAGCGCCAGGGGGGATGGCTACACCTTC
CDR3 protein: CASARGDGYTF
CDR3 length: 11
J gene: TRBJ1-2
clone size: NA
V gene: TRBV3-1
D gene: TRBD1

CDR3 DNA: NA
CDR3 protein: CASSSSAGANVLTF
CDR3 length: 14
J gene: TRBJ2-6
clone size: many
V gene: TRBV2
D gene: NA

CDR3 DNA: TGTGCCAGCGCCGCGGACGTAAATTACTATGGCTACACCTTC
CDR3 protein: CASAADVNYYGYTF
CDR3 length: 14
J gene: TRBJ1-2
clone size: NA
V gene: TRBV12-3/TRBV12-4
D gene: NA

CDR3 DNA: TGTGCCAGCAGCTTCCCCGGGACAGGGGCCGCCGAAGCTTTCTTT
CDR3 protein: CASSFPGTGAAEAFF
CDR3 length: 15
J gene: TRBJ1-1
clone size: NA
V gene: TRBV7-9
D gene: TRBD1

CDR3 DNA: TGTGCCAGCAGCTCGTACGCAACTAATGAAAAACTGTTTTTT
CDR3 protein: CASSSYATNEKLFF
CDR3 length: 14
J gene: TRBJ1-4
clone size: medium-sized
V gene: TRBV12-3/TRBV12-4
D gene: NA

CDR3 DNA: TGTGCCAGCAGCCAATGGTACGGGGCCCCTTCCTACGAGCAGTACTTC
CDR3 protein: CASSQWYGAPSYEQYF
CDR3 length: 16
J gene: TRBJ2-7
clone size: many
V gene: TRBV3-1
D gene: NA

CDR3 DNA: TGCAGTGCTAGACTGTCCTGGGGGGGCCTCGGAAAGACCCAGTACTTC
CDR3 protein: CSARLSWGGLGKTQYF
CDR3 length: 16
J gene: TRBJ2-5
clone size: many
V gene: TRBV20-1
D gene: NA

CDR3 DNA: TGCAGTGCTAGGGGGGGTGCGCACACTGAAGCTTTCTTT
CDR3 protein: CSARGGAHTEAFF
CDR3 length: 13
J gene: TRBJ1-1
clone size: NA
V gene: TRBV20-1
D gene: NA